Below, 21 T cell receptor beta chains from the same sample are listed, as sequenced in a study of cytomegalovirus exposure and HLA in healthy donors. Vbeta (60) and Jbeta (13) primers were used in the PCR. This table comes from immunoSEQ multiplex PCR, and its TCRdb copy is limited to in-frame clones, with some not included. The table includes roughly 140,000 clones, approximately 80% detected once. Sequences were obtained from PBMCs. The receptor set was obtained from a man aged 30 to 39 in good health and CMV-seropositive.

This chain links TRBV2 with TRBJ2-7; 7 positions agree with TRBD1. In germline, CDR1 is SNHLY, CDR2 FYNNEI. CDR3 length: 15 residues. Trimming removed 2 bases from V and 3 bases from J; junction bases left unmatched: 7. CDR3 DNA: TGTGCCAGCAGTGAACTTTGGGACAGACTCTACGAGCAGTACTTC. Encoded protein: CASSELWDRLYEQYF.

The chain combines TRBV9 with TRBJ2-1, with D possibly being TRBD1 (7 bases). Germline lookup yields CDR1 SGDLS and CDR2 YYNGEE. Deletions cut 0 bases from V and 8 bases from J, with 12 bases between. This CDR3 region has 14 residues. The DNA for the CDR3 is TGTGCCAGCAGCGTAGCAACCAGGGGGGATGAGCAGTTCTTC. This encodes CASSVATRGDEQFF.

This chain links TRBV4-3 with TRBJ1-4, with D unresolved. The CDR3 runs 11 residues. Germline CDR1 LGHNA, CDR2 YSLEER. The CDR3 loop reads CATGNNEKLFF. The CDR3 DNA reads TGCGCGACGGGGAATAATGAAAAACTGTTTTTT.

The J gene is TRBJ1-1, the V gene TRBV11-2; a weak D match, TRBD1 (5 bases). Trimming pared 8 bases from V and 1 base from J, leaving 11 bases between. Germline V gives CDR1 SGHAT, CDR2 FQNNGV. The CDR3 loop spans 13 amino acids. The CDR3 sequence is CASGGTANTEAFF. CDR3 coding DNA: TGTGCCAGCGGGGGGACGGCGAACACTGAAGCTTTCTTT.

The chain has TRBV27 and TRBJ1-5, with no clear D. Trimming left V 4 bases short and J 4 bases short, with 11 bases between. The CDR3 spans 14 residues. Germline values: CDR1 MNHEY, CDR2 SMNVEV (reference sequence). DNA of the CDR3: TGTGCCAGCAGTTACGCCGGGAAAAATCAGCCCCAGCATTTT. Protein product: CASSYAGKNQPQHF.

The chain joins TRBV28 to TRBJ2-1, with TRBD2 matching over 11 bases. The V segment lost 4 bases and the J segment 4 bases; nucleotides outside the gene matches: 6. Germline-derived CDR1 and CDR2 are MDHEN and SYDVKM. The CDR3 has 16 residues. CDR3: CASSSPTSGMYNEQFF. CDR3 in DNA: TGTGCCAGCAGTTCCCCGACTAGCGGGATGTACAATGAGCAGTTCTTC.

The CDR3 region is CASSLGDRPGETQYF. CDR3 coding DNA: TGTGCCAGCAGCTTAGGGGACAGACCGGGGGAGACCCAGTACTTC. This chain connects TRBV7-9 to TRBJ2-5, with 7 bases aligning to TRBD1. The CDR3 extends over 15 amino acids. V lost 1 base and J lost 5; bases outside the gene matches: 7. Germline lookup yields CDR1 SEHNR and CDR2 FQNEAQ (reference sequence).

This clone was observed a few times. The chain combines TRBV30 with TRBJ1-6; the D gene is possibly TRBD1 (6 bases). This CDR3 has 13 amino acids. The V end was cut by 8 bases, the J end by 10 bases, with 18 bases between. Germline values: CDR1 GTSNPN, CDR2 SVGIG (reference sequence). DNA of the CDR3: TGTGCCCGACAGACAGGAACGGCCTCACCCCTCCACTTT. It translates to CARQTGTASPLHF.

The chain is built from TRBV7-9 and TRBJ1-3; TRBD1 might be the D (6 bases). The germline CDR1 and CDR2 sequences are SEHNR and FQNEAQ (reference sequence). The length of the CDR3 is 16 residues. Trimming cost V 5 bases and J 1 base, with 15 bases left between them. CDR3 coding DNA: TGTGCCAGCAGCACCAGTAATACAGGGTCTGGAAACACCATATATTTT. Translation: CASSTSNTGSGNTIYF.

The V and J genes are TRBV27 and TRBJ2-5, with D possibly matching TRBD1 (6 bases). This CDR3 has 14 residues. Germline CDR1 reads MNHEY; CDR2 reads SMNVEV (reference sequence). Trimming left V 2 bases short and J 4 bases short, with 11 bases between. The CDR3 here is CASSLNRVRETQYF. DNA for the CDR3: TGTGCCAGCAGTTTAAACAGGGTCAGAGAGACCCAGTACTTC.

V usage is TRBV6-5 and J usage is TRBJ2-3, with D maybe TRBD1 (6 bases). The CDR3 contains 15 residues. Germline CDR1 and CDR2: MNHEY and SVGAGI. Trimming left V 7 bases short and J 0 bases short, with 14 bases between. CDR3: CASKGRTASTDTQYF. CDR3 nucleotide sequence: TGTGCCAGCAAGGGCAGGACAGCTAGCACAGATACGCAGTATTTT.

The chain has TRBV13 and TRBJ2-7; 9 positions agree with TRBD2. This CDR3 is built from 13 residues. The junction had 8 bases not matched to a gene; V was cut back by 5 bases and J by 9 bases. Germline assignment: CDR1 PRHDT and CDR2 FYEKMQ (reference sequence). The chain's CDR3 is CASSTRGGLGQYF. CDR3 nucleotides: TGTGCCAGCAGCACGCGGGGGGGCCTGGGGCAGTACTTC.

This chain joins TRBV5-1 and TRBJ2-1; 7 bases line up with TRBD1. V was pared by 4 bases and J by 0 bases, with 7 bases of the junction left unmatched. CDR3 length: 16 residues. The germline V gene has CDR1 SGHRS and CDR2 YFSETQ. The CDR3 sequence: CASSLTGTASYNEQFF. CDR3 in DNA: TGCGCCAGCAGCCTTACCGGGACAGCCTCCTACAATGAGCAGTTCTTC.

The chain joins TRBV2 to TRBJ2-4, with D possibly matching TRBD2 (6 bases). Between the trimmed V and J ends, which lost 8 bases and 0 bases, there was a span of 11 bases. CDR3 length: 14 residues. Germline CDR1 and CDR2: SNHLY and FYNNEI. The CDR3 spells CASLWGLAKNIQYF. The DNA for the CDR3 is TGTGCCAGCCTGTGGGGACTAGCCAAAAACATTCAGTACTTC.

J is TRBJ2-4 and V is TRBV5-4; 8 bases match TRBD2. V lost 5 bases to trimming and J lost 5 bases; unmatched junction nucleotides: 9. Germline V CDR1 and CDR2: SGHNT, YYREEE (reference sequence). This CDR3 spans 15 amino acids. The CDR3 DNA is TGTGCCAGCAGTTACTCCTCGGGAGGGGAAAACATTCAGTACTTC. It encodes CASSYSSGGENIQYF. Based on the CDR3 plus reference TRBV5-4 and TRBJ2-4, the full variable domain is ETGVTQSPTHLIKTRGQQVTLRCSSQSGHNTVSWYQQALGQGPQFIFQYYREEENGRGNFPPRFSGLQFPNYSSELNVNALELDDSALYLCASSYSSGGENIQYFGAGTRLSVL.

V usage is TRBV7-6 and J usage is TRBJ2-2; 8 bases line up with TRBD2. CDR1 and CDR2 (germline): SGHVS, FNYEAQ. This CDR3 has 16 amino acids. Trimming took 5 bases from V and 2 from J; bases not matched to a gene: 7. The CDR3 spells CASSPPGGTNTGELFF. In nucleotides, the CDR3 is TGTGCCAGCAGCCCACCGGGGGGGACCAACACCGGGGAGCTGTTTTTT.

CDR3: CASSQYYGYTF. DNA of the CDR3: TGTGCCAGCAGCCAGTACTATGGCTACACCTTC. J is TRBJ1-2 and V is TRBV28; the D is unclear. Germline lookup yields CDR1 MDHEN and CDR2 SYDVKM. This CDR3 has 11 amino acids. Between the trimmed V and J ends, which lost 6 bases and 3 bases, there was a span of 5 bases.

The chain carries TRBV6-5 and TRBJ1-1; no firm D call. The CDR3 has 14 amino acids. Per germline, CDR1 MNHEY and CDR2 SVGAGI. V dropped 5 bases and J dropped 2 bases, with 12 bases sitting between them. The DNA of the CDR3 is TGTGCCAGCAGTGATTGGACGGGAAACACTGAAGCTTTCTTT. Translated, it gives CASSDWTGNTEAFF.

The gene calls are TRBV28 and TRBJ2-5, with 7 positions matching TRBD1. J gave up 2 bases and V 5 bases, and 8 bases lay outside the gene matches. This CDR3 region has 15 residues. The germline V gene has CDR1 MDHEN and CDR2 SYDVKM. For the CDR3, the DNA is TGTGCCAGCAGTACCTCCGCGACAGGGCAAGAGACCCAGTACTTC. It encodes CASSTSATGQETQYF.

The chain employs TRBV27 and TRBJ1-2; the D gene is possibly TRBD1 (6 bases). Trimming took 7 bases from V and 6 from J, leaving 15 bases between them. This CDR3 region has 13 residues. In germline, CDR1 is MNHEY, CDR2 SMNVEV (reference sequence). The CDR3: CASTHNTGHGYTF. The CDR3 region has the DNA TGTGCCAGCACTCATAATACAGGGCATGGCTACACCTTC.

CDR3 region: CSARGQWGTEQYF. CDR3 sequence (DNA): TGCAGCGCCAGAGGACAGTGGGGTACCGAGCAGTACTTC. The chain uses TRBV29-1 and TRBJ2-7; a weak D match, TRBD1 (6 bases). Germline V gene data show CDR1 as SQVTM and CDR2 as ANQGSEA. The CDR3 length is 13 residues. Between the trimmed V and J ends, which lost 7 bases and 6 bases, there was a span of 19 bases.